The next 5 T cell receptor beta chains were all read from a single sample in a study of beta chain features in type 1 diabetes. Overall study results and limits: Shorter TCRB CDR3s, moderately but significantly so, were found in Type 1 diabetes patients in all four CD4+ subsets.

What these receptors recognize is not known. Since all of the isolated RNA was reverse transcribed, expressed TCRB transcripts were what got sequenced. Produced via immunoSEQ multiplex PCR; TCRdb's table is partial and in-frame only. There are 600,000 to 750,000 clones in the sample; around 11% occur only once, and 0.095% to 0.15% lies in the top ten. Sequenced sample: naive CD4+ T cells from blood. Receptors were obtained from a man aged 25 to 45 with type 1 diabetes.

This clone appeared many times. This same CDR3 is encoded by further DNA sequences in the sample. The gene calls are TRBV14 and TRBJ1-2; D unresolved. Germline lookup yields CDR1 SGHDN and CDR2 FVKESK. Trimming cost V 0 bases and J 4 bases, with 3 bases left between them. The CDR3 covers 12 residues. CDR3: CASSQDSYGYTF. CDR3 DNA: TGTGCCAGCAGCCAAGACAGCTATGGCTACACCTTC. Together with reference TRBV14 and TRBJ1-2, the CDR3 gives the full variable domain: EAGVTQFPSHSVIEKGQTVTLRCDPISGHDNLYWYRRVMGKEIKFLLHFVKESKQDESGMPNNRFLAERTGGTYSTLKVQPAELEDSGVYFCASSQDSYGYTFGSGTRLTVV.

This clone was detected only a few times. The chain is built from TRBV29-1 and TRBJ2-2; no definite D call. V lost 3 bases, J lost 4 bases, and 9 bases lay in between. This CDR3 contains 13 residues. Germline V gene lookup returns CDR1 SQVTM and CDR2 ANQGSEA. CDR3 loop: CSVDLTPTGELFF. The CDR3 coding sequence is TGCAGCGTTGATCTCACCCCCACCGGGGAGCTGTTTTTT.

In nucleotides, the CDR3 is TGTGCCAGCAGCCAAGAAAGGGGGGCAAACACTGAAGCTTTCTTT. Translated: CASSQERGANTEAFF. The chain combines TRBV4-2 with TRBJ1-1, with D tentatively TRBD1 (6 bases). The germline V gene has CDR1 LGHNA and CDR2 YNFKEQ. V was cut by 0 bases and J by 2 bases, with 10 bases left in between. The CDR3 extends over 15 amino acids.

The chain is built from TRBV30 and TRBJ1-6, with a weak D call TRBD1 (6 bases). This CDR3 is 13 amino acids long. Germline V gives CDR1 GTSNPN, CDR2 SVGIG (reference sequence). V dropped 3 bases and J dropped 7 bases, with 10 bases sitting between them. This CDR3 is CAWSRGTNSPLHF. The CDR3 DNA reads as TGTGCCTGGAGCAGGGGTACGAATTCACCCCTCCACTTT.

V is TRBV2 and J is TRBJ2-3; 9 bases align to TRBD1. V gave up 7 bases and J gave up 5 bases; unmatched junction bases: 7. The CDR3 spans 14 residues. In germline, CDR1 is SNHLY, CDR2 FYNNEI. For the CDR3, the DNA is TGTGCCAGCAAGGCGGGACAGGGTCAAGATACGCAGTATTTT. Amino acid sequence: CASKAGQGQDTQYF.